The subject of this entry is one TCR beta chain. Produced via immunoSEQ multiplex PCR; TCRdb's table is partial and in-frame only. The top ten hold almost 1.5% of the sample, which has over 110,000 clones, approximately 85% seen once. This specimen belongs to a study of cytomegalovirus exposure and HLA in healthy donors. Looked up from germline, CDR1 is KGHSH and CDR2 is LQKENI. Trimming cost V 5 bases and J 1 base; bases outside gene matches: 4. This CDR3 contains 15 residues. The sequence came from a woman aged 25 to 39 in good health and CMV-seronegative. J is TRBJ2-7 and V is TRBV18, with TRBD1 identical over 11 bases. Sequenced material: PBMCs. Here the CDR3 DNA reads TGTGCCAGCTCAGAGGGACAGGGGGGTTCCTACGAGCAGTACTTC. Translating it yields CASSEGQGGSYEQYF.